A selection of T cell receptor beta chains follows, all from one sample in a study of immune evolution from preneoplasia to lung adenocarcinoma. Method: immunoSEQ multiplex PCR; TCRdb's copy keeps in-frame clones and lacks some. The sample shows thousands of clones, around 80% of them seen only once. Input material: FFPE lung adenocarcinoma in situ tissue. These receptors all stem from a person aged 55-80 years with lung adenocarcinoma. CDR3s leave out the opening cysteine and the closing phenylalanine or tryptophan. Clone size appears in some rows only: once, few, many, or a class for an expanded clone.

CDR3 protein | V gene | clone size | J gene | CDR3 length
SVETGGLETQY | TRBV29-1 | . | TRBJ2-5 | 11
AWSGWTASTDTQY | TRBV30 | once | TRBJ2-3 | 13
ASSFLASPTDTQY | TRBV7-2 | . | TRBJ2-3 | 13
ASSSRGHTSAGETQY | TRBV28 | . | TRBJ2-5 | 15
ASSLGGLNEQY | TRBV11-2 | . | TRBJ2-7 | 11
ASILRDRVSPLH | TRBV6-1 | . | TRBJ1-6 | 12
ASSDGLADYNEQF | TRBV6-4 | . | TRBJ2-1 | 13
ASSVRGGGYT | TRBV9 | once | TRBJ1-2 | 10
ASTLAGGVTDTQY | TRBV6-6 | . | TRBJ2-3 | 13
ASSLVNGAAEQY | TRBV7-6 | . | TRBJ2-7 | 12
ASSTLRQGCNEQF | TRBV21-1 | . | TRBJ2-1 | 13
SAQDKELF | TRBV20-1 | . | TRBJ1-4 | 8
ASSLSQGNTEAF | TRBV18 | . | TRBJ1-1 | 12
ASSRGDAYEQY | TRBV5-1 | . | TRBJ2-7 | 11
ASSPLPGPGASYNEQF | TRBV18 | medium-sized | TRBJ2-1 | 16
ASSQDGGVGGELF | TRBV4-2 | few | TRBJ2-2 | 13
ASSVEEGLTEQY | TRBV9 | . | TRBJ2-7 | 12
ASRDWSSTDTQY | TRBV6-1 | . | TRBJ2-3 | 12
ASSLDRSTDTQY | TRBV18 | once | TRBJ2-3 | 12
ASSFRQGASPLH | TRBV27 | . | TRBJ1-6 | 12
ASSVQVNTEAF | TRBV2 | . | TRBJ1-1 | 11
ASSSSGGALETQY | TRBV5-4 | few | TRBJ2-5 | 13
ASSLGDRRVDGYT | TRBV11-2 | once | TRBJ1-2 | 13
ASSRGDSAYEQY | TRBV4-1 | . | TRBJ2-7 | 12
ASSLVLASYNEQF | TRBV7-2 | . | TRBJ2-1 | 13
ASSAQGGIRGTDTQY | TRBV9 | . | TRBJ2-3 | 15